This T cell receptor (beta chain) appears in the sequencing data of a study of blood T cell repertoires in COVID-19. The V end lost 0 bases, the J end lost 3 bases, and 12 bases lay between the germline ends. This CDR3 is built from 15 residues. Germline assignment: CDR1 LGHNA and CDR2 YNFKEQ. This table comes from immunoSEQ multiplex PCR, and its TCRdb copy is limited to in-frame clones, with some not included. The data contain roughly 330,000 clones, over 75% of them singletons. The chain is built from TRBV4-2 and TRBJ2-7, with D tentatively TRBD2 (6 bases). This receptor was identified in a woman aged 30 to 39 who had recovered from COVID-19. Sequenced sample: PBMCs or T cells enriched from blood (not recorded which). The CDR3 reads CASSQDMGLHYEQYF. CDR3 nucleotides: TGTGCCAGCAGCCAAGATATGGGACTTCACTACGAGCAGTACTTC.